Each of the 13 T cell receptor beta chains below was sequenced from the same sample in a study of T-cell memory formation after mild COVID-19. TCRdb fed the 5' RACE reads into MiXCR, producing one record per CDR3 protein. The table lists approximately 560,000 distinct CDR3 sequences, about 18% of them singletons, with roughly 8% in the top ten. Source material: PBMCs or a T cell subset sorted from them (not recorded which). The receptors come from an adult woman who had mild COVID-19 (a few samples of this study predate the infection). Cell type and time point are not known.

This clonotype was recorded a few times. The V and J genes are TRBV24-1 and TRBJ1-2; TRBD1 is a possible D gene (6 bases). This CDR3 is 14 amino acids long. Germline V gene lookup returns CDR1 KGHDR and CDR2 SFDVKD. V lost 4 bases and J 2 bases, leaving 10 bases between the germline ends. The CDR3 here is CATSDWTANYGYTF. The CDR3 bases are TGTGCCACCAGTGACTGGACAGCAAACTATGGCTACACCTTC.

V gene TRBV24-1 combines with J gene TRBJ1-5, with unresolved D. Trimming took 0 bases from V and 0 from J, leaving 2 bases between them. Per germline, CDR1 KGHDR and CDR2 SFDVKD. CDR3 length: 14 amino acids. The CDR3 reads CATSDLYSNQPQHF. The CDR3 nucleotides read TGTGCCACCAGTGATTTGTATAGCAATCAGCCCCAGCATTTT.

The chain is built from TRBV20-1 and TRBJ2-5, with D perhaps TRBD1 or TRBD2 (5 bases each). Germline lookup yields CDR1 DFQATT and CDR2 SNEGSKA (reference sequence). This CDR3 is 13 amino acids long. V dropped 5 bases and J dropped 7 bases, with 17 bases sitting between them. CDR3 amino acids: CSAPQRGTGTQYF. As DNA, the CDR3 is TGCAGTGCTCCACAACGGGGAACAGGGACCCAGTACTTC.

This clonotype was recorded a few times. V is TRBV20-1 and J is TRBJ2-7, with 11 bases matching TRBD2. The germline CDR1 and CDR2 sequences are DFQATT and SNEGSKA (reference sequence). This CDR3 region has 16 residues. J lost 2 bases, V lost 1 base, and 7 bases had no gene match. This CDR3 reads CSARAKPGLAAYEQYF. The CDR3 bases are TGCAGTGCTAGAGCCAAGCCGGGACTAGCGGCCTACGAGCAGTACTTC.

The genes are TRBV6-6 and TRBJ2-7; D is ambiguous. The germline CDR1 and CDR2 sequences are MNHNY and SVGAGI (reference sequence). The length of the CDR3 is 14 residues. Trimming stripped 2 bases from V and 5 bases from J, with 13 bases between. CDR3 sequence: CASSYTDSSDEQYF. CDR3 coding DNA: TGTGCCAGCAGTTACACGGATTCATCCGACGAGCAGTACTTC.

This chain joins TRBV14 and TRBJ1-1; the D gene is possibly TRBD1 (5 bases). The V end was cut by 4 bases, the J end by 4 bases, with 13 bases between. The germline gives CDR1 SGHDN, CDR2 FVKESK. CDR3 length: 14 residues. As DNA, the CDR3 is TGTGCCAGCAGCCCCTACGAGGGGTCCACTGAAGCTTTCTTT. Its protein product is CASSPYEGSTEAFF.

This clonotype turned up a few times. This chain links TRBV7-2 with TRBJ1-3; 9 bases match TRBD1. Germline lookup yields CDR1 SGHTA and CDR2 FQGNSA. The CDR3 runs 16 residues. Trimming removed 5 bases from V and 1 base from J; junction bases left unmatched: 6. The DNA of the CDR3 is TGTGCCAGCAGCCCCTATGGGACAGGGTCTGGAAACACCATATATTTT. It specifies CASSPYGTGSGNTIYF.

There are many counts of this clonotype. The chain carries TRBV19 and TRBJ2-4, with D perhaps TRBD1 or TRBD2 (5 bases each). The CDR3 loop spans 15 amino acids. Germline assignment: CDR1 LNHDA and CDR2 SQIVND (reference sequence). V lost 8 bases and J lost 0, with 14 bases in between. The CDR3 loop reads CASSISGTAKNIQYF. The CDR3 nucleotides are TGTGCCAGTTCAATTTCCGGGACAGCCAAAAACATTCAGTACTTC.

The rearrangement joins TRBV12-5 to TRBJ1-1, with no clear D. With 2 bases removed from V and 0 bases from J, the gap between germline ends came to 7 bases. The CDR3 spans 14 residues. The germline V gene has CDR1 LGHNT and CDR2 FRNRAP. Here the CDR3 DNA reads TGTGCTAGTGGTTTGCGGAGGGTGAACACTGAAGCTTTCTTT. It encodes CASGLRRVNTEAFF.

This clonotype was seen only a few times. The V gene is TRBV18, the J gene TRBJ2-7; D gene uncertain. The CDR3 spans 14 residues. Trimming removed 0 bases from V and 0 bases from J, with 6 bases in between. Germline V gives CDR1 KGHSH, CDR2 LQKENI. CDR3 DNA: TGTGCCAGCTCACCACCTCTGGGCTCCTACGAGCAGTACTTC. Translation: CASSPPLGSYEQYF.

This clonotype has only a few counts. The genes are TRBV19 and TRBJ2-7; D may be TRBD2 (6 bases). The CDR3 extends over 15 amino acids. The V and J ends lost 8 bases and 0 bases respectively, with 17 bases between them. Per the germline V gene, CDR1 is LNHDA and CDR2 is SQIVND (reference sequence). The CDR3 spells CASQVEGRSSYEQYF. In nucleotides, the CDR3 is TGTGCCAGTCAAGTGGAGGGACGAAGCTCCTACGAGCAGTACTTC.

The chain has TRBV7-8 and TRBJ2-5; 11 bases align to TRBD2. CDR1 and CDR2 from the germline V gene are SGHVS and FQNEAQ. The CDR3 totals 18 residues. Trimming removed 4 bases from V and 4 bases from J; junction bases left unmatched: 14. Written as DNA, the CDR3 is TGTGCCAGCAGCTCCTTCCGAATAGCGGGAGGGCCTTTAGAGACCCAGTACTTC. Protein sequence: CASSSFRIAGGPLETQYF.

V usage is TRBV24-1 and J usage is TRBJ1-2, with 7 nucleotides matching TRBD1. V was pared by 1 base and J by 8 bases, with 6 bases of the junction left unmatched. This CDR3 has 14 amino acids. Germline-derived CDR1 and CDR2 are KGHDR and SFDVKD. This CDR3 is CATSDFPGQLGYTF. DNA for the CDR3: TGTGCCACCAGTGATTTTCCGGGACAGTTAGGCTACACCTTC.